A single sample gave rise to the 29 T cell receptor beta chains below, sequenced in a study of blood T cell repertoires in COVID-19. Generated by immunoSEQ multiplex PCR, the TCRdb table keeps only in-frame clones and is missing some. The repertoire holds about 180,000 clones, with approximately 80% as singletons. Sequencing input: PBMCs or T cells enriched from blood (not recorded which). The receptors derive from a man aged 55 to 70 who had been exposed to COVID-19.

The V and J genes are TRBV28 and TRBJ2-1; the match to TRBD1 covers 7 bases. Trimming removed 6 bases from V and 5 bases from J; junction bases left unmatched: 13. The CDR3 has 16 amino acids. Germline CDR1 MDHEN, CDR2 SYDVKM. The CDR3 spells CASSDSMTGSDNEQFF. CDR3 bases: TGTGCCAGCAGCGACTCTATGACAGGGAGCGACAATGAGCAGTTCTTC.

There are a few counts of this clone. The chain carries TRBV28 and TRBJ1-1; 8 bases are shared with TRBD1. Germline assignment: CDR1 MDHEN and CDR2 SYDVKM. V trimming: 2 bases; J trimming: 0 bases; junction bases outside the gene matches: 2. This CDR3 is built from 15 residues. CDR3 bases: TGTGCCAGCAGTTTACAGGGGGCGCTGAACACTGAAGCTTTCTTT. Its translation: CASSLQGALNTEAFF.

The CDR3 protein is CASSLLGRPNTEAFF. For the CDR3, the DNA is TGTGCCAGCAGTTTATTGGGCAGACCAAACACTGAAGCTTTCTTT. The chain uses TRBV27 and TRBJ1-1; D unclear. Germline CDR1 and CDR2: MNHEY and SMNVEV (reference sequence). Deletions cut 1 base from V and 2 bases from J, with 11 bases between. The CDR3 totals 15 residues.

The V and J genes are TRBV27 and TRBJ1-1, with 7 bases lining up with TRBD1. With 5 bases clipped from V and 3 bases from J, the junction kept 6 bases outside the gene matches. This CDR3 spans 14 amino acids. CDR1 MNHEY and CDR2 SMNVEV come from the germline V gene (reference sequence). The CDR3 spells CASSARQGYTEAFF. CDR3 in DNA: TGTGCCAGCAGTGCCCGACAGGGTTACACTGAAGCTTTCTTT.

The V gene is TRBV19, the J gene TRBJ2-6; the D is unclear. Deletions cut 2 bases from V and 4 bases from J, with 15 bases between. Germline CDR1 is LNHDA and CDR2 is SQIVND (reference sequence). The length of the CDR3 is 17 residues. The CDR3 DNA sequence: TGTGCCAGTAGTATAAGGCAGGCCGCTTCGGGGGCCAACGTCCTGACTTTC. It translates to CASSIRQAASGANVLTF.

V gene TRBV27 combines with J gene TRBJ1-4; the D gene is possibly TRBD1 (6 bases). In germline, CDR1 is MNHEY, CDR2 SMNVEV (reference sequence). This CDR3 comprises 13 residues. Between the trimmed V and J ends, which lost 8 bases and 10 bases, there was a span of 17 bases. CDR3 sequence reads: CASRLRDMRKLFF. The CDR3 DNA is TGTGCCAGCCGCCTCCGGGACATGCGAAAACTGTTTTTT.

The gene calls are TRBV6-6 and TRBJ1-6, with 9 bases lining up with TRBD1. The trim removed 5 bases at V and 5 bases at J, leaving 4 bases unmatched. The CDR3 covers 15 residues. Germline CDR1 is MNHNY and CDR2 is SVGAGI (reference sequence). The CDR3 nucleotides are TGTGCCAGCAGTCGCTGGACAGGGGATAATTCACCCCTCCACTTT. Its translation is CASSRWTGDNSPLHF.

This chain links TRBV11-2 with TRBJ2-7; D is perhaps TRBD2 (5 bases). Trimming removed 5 bases from V and 2 bases from J, with 13 bases in between. Germline-derived CDR1 and CDR2 are SGHAT and FQNNGV. The CDR3 runs to 14 residues. The CDR3 loop reads CASSLAGPPYEQYF. CDR3 nucleotide sequence: TGTGCCAGCAGCCTGGCGGGCCCACCCTACGAGCAGTACTTC.

The rearrangement uses TRBV28 and TRBJ1-3, with D possibly being TRBD1 (6 bases). CDR3 length equals 16 residues. CDR1 and CDR2 (germline): MDHEN, SYDVKM. Deletions cut 5 bases from V and 0 bases from J, with 14 bases between. DNA of the CDR3: TGTGCCAGCAGTGAGTGGACAGAGAGCTCTGGAAACACCATATATTTT. Translating gives CASSEWTESSGNTIYF. The complete variable domain, with remaining parts taken from reference TRBV28 and TRBJ1-3, reads DVKVTQSSRYLVKRTGEKVFLECVQDMDHENMFWYRQDPGLGLRLIYFSYDVKMKEKGDIPEGYSVSREKKERFSLILESASTNQTSMYLCASSEWTESSGNTIYFGEGSWLTVV.

The chain's CDR3 is CASSEGTRSPLHF. CDR3 nucleotides: TGTGCCAGCTCTGAGGGGACAAGGTCACCCCTCCACTTT. The V gene is TRBV12-3 or TRBV12-4, the J gene TRBJ1-6, with D tentatively TRBD1 (6 bases). Trimming took 8 bases from V and 10 from J, leaving 15 bases between them. The CDR3 loop spans 13 amino acids.

This chain uses TRBV7-2 with TRBJ2-2; perhaps TRBD1 as D (5 bases). Trimming took 5 bases from V and 5 from J, leaving 15 bases between them. Germline V lookup: CDR1 SGHTA, CDR2 FQGNSA. This CDR3 has 15 amino acids. CDR3 sequence reads: CASSLRRQRTGELFF. In DNA form, the CDR3 reads TGTGCCAGCAGCCTAAGACGACAGAGAACCGGGGAGCTGTTTTTT.

The J gene is TRBJ2-1, the V gene TRBV7-3; TRBD2 matches at 9 bases. V dropped 5 bases and J dropped 8; count of bases not matched to a gene: 13. Germline CDR1 and CDR2: SGHTA and FQGTGA. There are 16 residues in the CDR3. CDR3 bases: TGTGCCAGCAGCATAGGACCGGGACTAGCAGGCGATGAGCAGTTCTTC. Translated, it gives CASSIGPGLAGDEQFF.

This clone was detected only once. This chain links TRBV7-2 with TRBJ1-6, with a weak D call TRBD1 (5 bases). This CDR3 contains 12 residues. The V gene's germline CDR1 is SGHTA and CDR2 FQGNSA. V was trimmed by 3 bases and J by 18 bases, leaving 15 bases between them. The CDR3 nucleotides read TGTGCCAGCAGCTTGGATGGGGAACAGGCCCACTTT. Translating it yields CASSLDGEQAHF.

The chain has TRBV9 and TRBJ2-1, with D tentatively TRBD2 (5 bases). Germline V gene lookup returns CDR1 SGDLS and CDR2 YYNGEE. Between the trimmed V and J ends, which lost 4 bases and 3 bases, there was a span of 14 bases. The CDR3 loop spans 15 amino acids. Here the CDR3 DNA reads TGTGCCAGCAGCACCCCAGGCGGGTTCTACAATGAGCAGTTCTTC. This gives the protein CASSTPGGFYNEQFF.

The genes are TRBV20-1 and TRBJ2-1, with D uncertain. The CDR3 runs 13 residues. The V end was cut by 3 bases, the J end by 0 bases, with 6 bases between. CDR1 and CDR2 from the germline V gene are DFQATT and SNEGSKA (reference sequence). This CDR3 reads CSASASSYNEQFF. The CDR3 DNA sequence: TGCAGTGCTAGTGCGAGCTCCTACAATGAGCAGTTCTTC.

The V call is TRBV29-1, the J call TRBJ1-2; D gene unclear. Germline assignment: CDR1 SQVTM and CDR2 ANQGSEA. V was trimmed by 3 bases and J by 6 bases, leaving 14 bases between them. The CDR3 extends over 13 amino acids. The CDR3 sequence: CSVETRGRHGYTF. The DNA for the CDR3 is TGCAGCGTTGAGACCCGTGGGCGTCATGGCTACACCTTC.

The rearrangement links TRBV19 to TRBJ2-1, with 9 nucleotides matching TRBD2. Germline V lookup: CDR1 LNHDA, CDR2 SQIVND (reference sequence). The length of the CDR3 is 16 residues. Trimming at V came to 3 bases and at J to 8 bases, leaving 11 bases not matched to a gene. CDR3 DNA sequence: TGTGCCAGTAGTATGATCTCAGCGGGAGGCATCCATGAGCAGTTCTTC. This codes for CASSMISAGGIHEQFF.

The chain recombines TRBV30 with TRBJ1-1; no reliable D call. V shed 2 bases and J shed 1 base, with 5 bases lying between them. This CDR3 contains 12 residues. CDR1 is GTSNPN, CDR2 SVGIG, per germline (reference sequence). CDR3 nucleotides: TGTGCCTGGAGTCCCCAGAACACTGAAGCTTTCTTT. This gives the protein CAWSPQNTEAFF. Full variable domain (outside the CDR3, taken from reference TRBV30 and TRBJ1-1): SQTIHQWPATLVQPVGSPLSLECTVEGTSNPNLYWYRQAAGRGLQLLFYSVGIGQISSEVPQNLSASRPQDRQFILSSKKLLLSDSGFYLCAWSPQNTEAFFGQGTRLTVV.

The CDR3 DNA sequence: TGTGCCAGCAGAAACTTCGGAGGTTTGGGTGAAAAACTGTTTTTT. The encoded protein is CASRNFGGLGEKLFF. This rearrangement joins TRBV6-5 to TRBJ1-4; D remains ambiguous. The germline V and J ends were trimmed by 6 bases and 7 bases, with 18 bases remaining between them. Per the germline V gene, CDR1 is MNHEY and CDR2 is SVGAGI. CDR3 length: 15 amino acids.

This chain joins TRBV7-9 and TRBJ1-2; D is undetermined. V lost 5 bases and J 3 bases, leaving 7 bases between the germline ends. There are 12 residues in the CDR3. Germline V gene lookup returns CDR1 SEHNR and CDR2 FQNEAQ (reference sequence). The CDR3 is CASSHLYYGYTF. In nucleotides, the CDR3 is TGTGCCAGCAGCCACTTGTACTATGGCTACACCTTC.

This chain joins TRBV11-1 and TRBJ1-6; D ambiguous. CDR3 size: 13 residues. Germline values: CDR1 SGHAT, CDR2 FQDESV (reference sequence). The V end was cut by 1 base, the J end by 13 bases, with 11 bases between. In nucleotides, the CDR3 is TGTGCCAGCAGCTTAGGTGAAGCATGGCCCCTCCACTTT. Translation: CASSLGEAWPLHF.

This chain joins TRBV5-6 and TRBJ2-5; 7 bases map to TRBD1. The CDR3 is made up of 16 amino acids. The V gene's germline CDR1 is SGHDT and CDR2 YYEEEE. V dropped 1 base and J dropped 1; count of bases not matched to a gene: 7. The CDR3 DNA is TGTGCCAGCAGCTTGAAATTGACAGGGCTCCAAGAGACCCAGTACTTC. Protein sequence: CASSLKLTGLQETQYF.

This clone came up once. The V and J genes are TRBV9 and TRBJ2-5; 15 positions match TRBD2. Germline V gene sequence: CDR1 SGDLS, CDR2 YYNGEE. J was trimmed by 4 bases and V by 3 bases; bases with no gene match: 4. The length of the CDR3 is 16 residues. The CDR3 sequence: CASSGTSGRARETQYF. The DNA of the CDR3 is TGTGCCAGCAGCGGGACTAGCGGGAGGGCCAGAGAGACCCAGTACTTC.

CDR3 loop: CASSYRGGIMEKLFF. DNA for the CDR3: TGTGCCAGCAGTTACAGAGGGGGCATAATGGAAAAACTGTTTTTT. J is TRBJ1-4 and V is TRBV6-2 or TRBV6-3; 7 bases fit TRBD1. This CDR3 contains 15 residues. The germline gives CDR1 MNHEY, CDR2 SVGEGT. After removal of 2 bases from V and 8 bases from J, the junction contained 8 bases not matched to a gene.

The V and J genes are TRBV7-9 and TRBJ1-5; 10 bases align to TRBD1. Per germline, CDR1 SEHNR and CDR2 FQNEAQ (reference sequence). The CDR3 loop spans 16 amino acids. V lost 1 base, J lost 5 bases, and 5 bases stayed unmatched. The CDR3 spells CASSLVGTGAHQPQHF. The CDR3 DNA reads TGTGCCAGCAGCTTAGTCGGGACAGGGGCCCATCAGCCCCAGCATTTT.

The chain recombines TRBV6-5 with TRBJ1-1; 7 nucleotides line up with TRBD1. CDR1 is MNHEY and CDR2 is SVGAGI in the germline V gene. The CDR3 is 14 amino acids. V lost 6 bases, J lost 3 bases, and 7 bases stayed unmatched. CDR3 DNA: TGTGCCAGCAGACAGAACAGGGGTTACACTGAAGCTTTCTTT. This encodes CASRQNRGYTEAFF.

The chain links TRBV27 to TRBJ2-1; 10 nucleotides agree with TRBD2. This CDR3 has 16 amino acids. Per germline, CDR1 MNHEY and CDR2 SMNVEV (reference sequence). The J segment lost 2 bases and the V segment lost 5 bases, leaving 6 bases of the junction unmatched. CDR3 DNA: TGTGCCAGCAGTAAACCTAGCGGGAGAACCTACAATGAGCAGTTCTTC. Amino acids: CASSKPSGRTYNEQFF.

The rearrangement uses TRBV10-1 and TRBJ1-1, with TRBD1 as a possible D gene (5 bases). Between the trimmed V and J ends, which lost 11 bases and 5 bases, there was a span of 12 bases. From germline, CDR1 is WNHNN and CDR2 SYGVQD (reference sequence). This CDR3 region has 11 residues. For the CDR3, the DNA is TGCGCCGCGCCCCGGGGGACTGAAGCTTTCTTT. It translates to CAAPRGTEAFF.

The chain recombines TRBV27 with TRBJ1-6, with a possible D match to TRBD1 (5 bases). This CDR3 contains 15 residues. V lost 2 bases and J lost 6, with 11 bases in between. The germline CDR1 and CDR2 sequences are MNHEY and SMNVEV (reference sequence). The CDR3 coding sequence is TGTGCCAGCAGTTTACGTGCAGGGTTTAATTCACCCCTCCACTTT. Encoded protein: CASSLRAGFNSPLHF.